The 5 T cell receptor beta chains given below trace back to one sample, sequenced in a study of human T cells and chemical hapten exposure. The sample's time point: healthy volunteer bleed at 2 weeks. Total RNA extraction was carried out from unfractionated whole blood. TCRdb re-called the RACE reads with MiXCR, one entry per CDR3 protein. Of some 50,000 distinct CDR3 sequences listed, about 4.5% are singletons. Sequenced material: whole blood. These receptors all come from a female donor in good health. Some clones in this sample may be carry-over from other donors' samples.

This clonotype was detected ten times or more. The DNA of the CDR3 is TGTGCCACCAGCCGGGACAGCACAGATACGCAGTATTTT. This codes for CATSRDSTDTQYF. V gene TRBV24-1 combines with J gene TRBJ2-3; the D call may be TRBD1 or TRBD2 (5 bases each). Per germline, CDR1 KGHDR and CDR2 SFDVKD. This CDR3 contains 13 residues. V was pared by 7 bases and J by 0 bases, with 7 bases between.

This clonotype was counted many times. The chain couples TRBV28 to TRBJ1-2, with D perhaps matching TRBD1 (6 bases). The CDR3 totals 15 residues. CDR1 and CDR2 (germline): MDHEN, SYDVKM. The ends were cut back, 7 bases at V and 0 bases at J, with 15 bases in the middle. The CDR3 loop is CASKPQGGPNYGYTF. CDR3 nucleotide sequence: TGTGCCAGCAAACCACAGGGAGGACCTAACTATGGCTACACCTTC.

This clonotype came up many times. V is TRBV7-9 and J is TRBJ1-1; D gene ambiguous. CDR1 and CDR2 from the germline V gene are SEHNR and FQNEAQ (reference sequence). Trimming cost V 1 base and J 10 bases, with 7 bases left between them. This CDR3 has 11 residues. The CDR3 protein is CASSLEYGAFF. In nucleotides, the CDR3 is TGTGCCAGCAGCTTAGAATATGGAGCTTTCTTT.

This clonotype was seen many times. The CDR3 spells CASLGRQGAKSYEQYF. In nucleotides, the CDR3 is TGTGCCAGTCTGGGGAGACAGGGGGCCAAATCCTACGAGCAGTACTTC. The J gene is TRBJ2-7, the V gene TRBV12-3 or TRBV12-4; TRBD1 agrees at 10 bases. J lost 1 base, V lost 9 bases, and 12 bases had no gene match. The CDR3 sequence is 16 residues long.

This clonotype was recorded many times. The CDR3 spells CASRGPLRNTEAFF. CDR3 bases: TGCGCCAGCAGAGGGCCGCTTCGGAACACTGAAGCTTTCTTT. The genes are TRBV4-1 and TRBJ1-1; the D is unclear. V shed 6 bases and J shed 1 base, with 12 bases lying between them. Per germline, CDR1 MGHRA and CDR2 YSYEKL. The CDR3 extends over 14 amino acids.